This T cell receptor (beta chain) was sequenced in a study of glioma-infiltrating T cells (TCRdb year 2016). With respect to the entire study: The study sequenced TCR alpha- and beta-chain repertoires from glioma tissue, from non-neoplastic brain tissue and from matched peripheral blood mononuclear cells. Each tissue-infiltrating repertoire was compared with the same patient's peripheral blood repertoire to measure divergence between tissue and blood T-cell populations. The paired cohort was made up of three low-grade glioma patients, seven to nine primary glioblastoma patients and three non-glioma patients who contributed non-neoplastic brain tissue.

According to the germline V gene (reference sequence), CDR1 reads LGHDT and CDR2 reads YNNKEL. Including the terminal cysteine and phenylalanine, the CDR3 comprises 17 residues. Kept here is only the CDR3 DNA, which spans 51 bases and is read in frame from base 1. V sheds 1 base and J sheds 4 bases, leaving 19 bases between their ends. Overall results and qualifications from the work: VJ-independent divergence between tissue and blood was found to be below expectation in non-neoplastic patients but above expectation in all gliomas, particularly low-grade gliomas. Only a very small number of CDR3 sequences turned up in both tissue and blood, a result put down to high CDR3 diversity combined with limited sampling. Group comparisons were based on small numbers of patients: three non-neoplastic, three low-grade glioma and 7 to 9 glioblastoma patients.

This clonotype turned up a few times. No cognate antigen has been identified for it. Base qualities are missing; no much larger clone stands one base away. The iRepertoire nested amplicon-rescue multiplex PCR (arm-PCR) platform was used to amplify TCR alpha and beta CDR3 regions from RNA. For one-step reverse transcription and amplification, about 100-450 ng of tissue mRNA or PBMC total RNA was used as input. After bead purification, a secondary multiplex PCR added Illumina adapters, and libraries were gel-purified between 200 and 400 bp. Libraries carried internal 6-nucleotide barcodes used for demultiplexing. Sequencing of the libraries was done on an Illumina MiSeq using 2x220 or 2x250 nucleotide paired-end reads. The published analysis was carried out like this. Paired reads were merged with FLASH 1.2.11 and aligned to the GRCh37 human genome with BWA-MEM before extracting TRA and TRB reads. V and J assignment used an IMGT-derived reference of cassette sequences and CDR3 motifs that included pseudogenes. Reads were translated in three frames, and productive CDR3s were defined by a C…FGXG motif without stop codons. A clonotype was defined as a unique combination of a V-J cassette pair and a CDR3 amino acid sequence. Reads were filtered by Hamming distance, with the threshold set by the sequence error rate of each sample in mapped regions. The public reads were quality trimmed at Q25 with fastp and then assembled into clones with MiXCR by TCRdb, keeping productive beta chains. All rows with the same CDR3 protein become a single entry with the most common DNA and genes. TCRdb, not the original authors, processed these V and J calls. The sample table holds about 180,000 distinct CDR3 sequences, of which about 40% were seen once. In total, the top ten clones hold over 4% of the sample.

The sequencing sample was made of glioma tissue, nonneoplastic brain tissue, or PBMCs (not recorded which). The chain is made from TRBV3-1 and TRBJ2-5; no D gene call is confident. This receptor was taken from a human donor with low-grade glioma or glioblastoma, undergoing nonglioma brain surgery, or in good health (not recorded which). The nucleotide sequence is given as TGTGCCAGCAGCCAAGTTCGGGTCCACCCCTCCGGAGAGACCCAGTACTTC. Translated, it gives CASSQVRVHPSGETQYF.